The clone carrying this T cell receptor (beta chain) was counted once. Its antigen is not known. CDR1 and CDR2 from the germline V gene are SNHLY and FYNNEI. The length of the CDR3 is 14 residues. Deletions cut 4 bases from V and 11 bases from J, with 15 bases between. CD8+CD57+ cell expansion, shown by flow cytometry, had occurred in the patients selected for sequencing. These data belong to a study of CD8+CD57+ T cells in acquired aplastic anemia. About the study: Isolated CD4+ and CD8+ cells, once sorted, yielded DNA averaging around 3 ug. Study-wide results and limits: Around 29 shared CD8+ CDR3s appeared highly expressed within patients' immunodominant clones. Between the patient and control groups, CD8+ Simpson's diversity did not differ significantly.

TCR beta VDJ and CDR3 profiles were obtained from a genomic DNA template. TCRdb independently ran MiXCR on the reads; one entry per CDR3 protein. The profile shows about 290,000 distinct CDR3 sequences, under 65% of them singletons. The sequence came from a human donor with aplastic anemia. Sequencing input: sorted CD4+, CD8+, or CD8+CD57+ T cells (not recorded which) from PBMCs. The chain links TRBV2 to TRBJ1-6, with D possibly TRBD1 on 5 matching bases. The CDR3, as DNA: TGTGCCAGCAGTGGAGGGACCACCTATCCACCCCTCCACTTT. It translates to CASSGGTTYPPLHF.